These 13 T cell receptor beta chains share one sample of origin, sequenced in a study of blood T cell repertoires in COVID-19. The method was immunoSEQ multiplex PCR; TCRdb's version includes in-frame clones alone and lacks a portion of them. The table has roughly 250,000 clones, 88% seen once. Sequencing used PBMCs or T cells enriched from blood (not recorded which). These receptors all stem from a woman in her forties or fifties who had recovered from COVID-19.

The rearrangement joins TRBV27 to TRBJ1-4; D perhaps matches TRBD1 (6 bases). The V and J ends lost 5 bases and 5 bases respectively, with 15 bases between them. CDR1 is MNHEY and CDR2 is SMNVEV in the germline V gene (reference sequence). There are 15 residues in the CDR3. The DNA for the CDR3 is TGTGCCAGCAGTCCAGGACAGCTAGTAAATGAAAAACTGTTTTTT. Its translation is CASSPGQLVNEKLFF.

The rearrangement joins TRBV30 to TRBJ1-5, with 9 positions matching TRBD1. Germline CDR1 is GTSNPN and CDR2 is SVGIG (reference sequence). V shed 0 bases and J 7 bases; nucleotides not matched to a gene: 7. This CDR3 region has 15 residues. The CDR3 loop is CAWSVPGQGRQPQHF. The DNA of the CDR3 is TGTGCCTGGAGTGTTCCGGGACAGGGTCGCCAGCCCCAGCATTTT.

The chain is built from TRBV14 and TRBJ1-2; D call uncertain. This CDR3 region has 14 residues. The V gene's germline CDR1 is SGHDN and CDR2 FVKESK. V shed 0 bases and J shed 2 bases, with 7 bases lying between them. The CDR3 reads CASSQEVGNYGYTF. The CDR3 nucleotides are TGTGCCAGCAGCCAAGAGGTCGGGAACTATGGCTACACCTTC.

The chain is built from TRBV24-1 and TRBJ2-1; D remains ambiguous. Germline lookup yields CDR1 KGHDR and CDR2 SFDVKD. The CDR3 loop spans 15 amino acids. Deletions cut 4 bases from V and 6 bases from J, with 15 bases between. The CDR3: CATSDPTRSANEQFF. The CDR3 nucleotides read TGTGCCACCAGTGACCCGACTCGTTCAGCCAATGAGCAGTTCTTC.

This clone has a handful of counts. The chain is built from TRBV19 and TRBJ1-1, with no clear D. This CDR3 has 13 amino acids. Germline V gene sequence: CDR1 LNHDA, CDR2 SQIVND (reference sequence). V was trimmed by 3 bases and J by 7 bases, leaving 12 bases between them. The CDR3 nucleotides are TGTGCCAGTAGTATTTCATTAGGCGGTGAAGCTTTCTTT. It specifies CASSISLGGEAFF.

The rearrangement uses TRBV18 and TRBJ2-2, with D possibly being TRBD2 (6 bases). CDR1 is KGHSH, CDR2 LQKENI, per germline. Trimming left V 6 bases short and J 1 base short, with 18 bases between. The CDR3 is 17 amino acids. The CDR3 sequence: CASSPLGPAGNTGELFF. The CDR3 DNA reads as TGTGCCAGCTCCCCCCTCGGACCAGCGGGGAACACCGGGGAGCTGTTTTTT.

CDR3 sequence (DNA): TGTGCCAGCAGCTTGGCCGGACAGGACTCCTACGAGCAGTACTTC. Protein sequence: CASSLAGQDSYEQYF. This sequence joins TRBV5-5 and TRBJ2-7; TRBD1 matches at 7 bases. The CDR3 loop spans 15 amino acids. J gave up 0 bases and V 0 bases, and 3 bases lay outside the gene matches. CDR1 is SGHKS, CDR2 YYEKEE, per germline (reference sequence).

The rearrangement joins TRBV19 to TRBJ1-1; tentatively, D is TRBD1 (5 bases). The V end was cut by 7 bases, the J end by 11 bases, with 20 bases between. Per germline, CDR1 LNHDA and CDR2 SQIVND (reference sequence). The CDR3 sequence is 13 residues long. The CDR3 here is CASTVRGGIAAFF. CDR3 DNA: TGTGCCAGTACCGTCCGGGGGGGGATTGCTGCTTTCTTT.

The rearrangement links TRBV28 to TRBJ1-2; D may be TRBD1 (6 bases). This CDR3 contains 15 residues. Trimming cost V 5 bases and J 6 bases, with 19 bases left between them. The V gene's germline CDR1 is MDHEN and CDR2 SYDVKM. Here the CDR3 DNA reads TGTGCCAGCAGTCTTACTAATACGGGACAAGATGGCTACACCTTC. Translated, it gives CASSLTNTGQDGYTF.

The chain has TRBV9 and TRBJ2-2, with TRBD2 matching over 10 bases. The CDR3 has 16 residues. Germline loops: CDR1 SGDLS, CDR2 YYNGEE. J lost 4 bases, V lost 3 bases, and 6 bases had no gene match. The CDR3 coding sequence is TGTGCCAGCAGCGCTAGCGGGAGTCGTGGCACCGGGGAGCTGTTTTTT. Translation gives CASSASGSRGTGELFF.

In this sample, this clone turned up a few times. The sample contains more than one DNA sequence encoding this CDR3. The rearrangement links TRBV30 to TRBJ1-2; D is possibly TRBD1 (5 bases). With 1 base removed from V and 4 bases from J, the gap between germline ends came to 7 bases. The CDR3 has 12 amino acids. The germline CDR1 and CDR2 sequences are GTSNPN and SVGIG (reference sequence). The CDR3: CAWSADSYGYTF. The CDR3 DNA reads as TGTGCCTGGAGTGCCGACAGCTATGGCTACACCTTC.

J is TRBJ1-2 and V is TRBV14; the D gene is possibly TRBD1 (5 bases). Germline lookup yields CDR1 SGHDN and CDR2 FVKESK. The V end lost 4 bases, the J end lost 6 bases, and 12 bases lay between the germline ends. The CDR3 totals 13 residues. CDR3 DNA sequence: TGTGCCAGCAGCCTCATACGGGGGGATGGCTACACCTTC. Protein: CASSLIRGDGYTF.

V is TRBV28 and J is TRBJ1-5; D is possibly TRBD1 (5 bases). V was trimmed by 5 bases and J by 8 bases, leaving 22 bases between them. This CDR3 comprises 16 residues. CDR1 MDHEN and CDR2 SYDVKM come from the germline V gene. The CDR3 DNA reads as TGTGCCAGCAGTACGATGGGGCGACAGACCCGAGAGCCCCAGCATTTT. Translation: CASSTMGRQTREPQHF.